The subject of this entry is one TCR beta chain. The data stem from a study of blood T cell repertoires in COVID-19. On the study more broadly: Acute-phase and convalescent COVID-19 samples originated in the United States, Italy and Spain. T cells, B-cell-depleted T cells, or PBMCs provided the cDNA or gDNA that served as material.

Generated by immunoSEQ multiplex PCR, the TCRdb table keeps only in-frame clones and is missing some. Of 150,000 to 200,000 clones listed, around 81% are singletons. The CDR3 is 15 amino acids. Trimming at V came to 6 bases and at J to 5 bases, leaving 10 bases not matched to a gene. Germline CDR1 SNHLY, CDR2 FYNNEI. The chain joins TRBV2 to TRBJ2-5, with TRBD1 matching 9 bases. The sequence came from a human donor with acute or convalescent COVID-19. The donor label of this sample is uncertain. The source material was peripheral blood. The CDR3 nucleotides read TGTGCCAGCAGCCGCACAGGGGGCGCATGGGAGACCCAGTACTTC. The encoded protein is CASSRTGGAWETQYF.